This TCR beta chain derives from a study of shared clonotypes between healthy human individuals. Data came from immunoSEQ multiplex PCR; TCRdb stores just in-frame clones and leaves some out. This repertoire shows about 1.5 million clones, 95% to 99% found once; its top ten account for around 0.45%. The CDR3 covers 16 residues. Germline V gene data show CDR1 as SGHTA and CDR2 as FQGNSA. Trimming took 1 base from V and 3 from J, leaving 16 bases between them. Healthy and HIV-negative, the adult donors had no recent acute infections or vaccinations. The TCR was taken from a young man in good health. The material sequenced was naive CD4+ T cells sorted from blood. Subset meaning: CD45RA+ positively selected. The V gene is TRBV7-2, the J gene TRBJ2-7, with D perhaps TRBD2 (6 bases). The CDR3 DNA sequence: TGTGCCAGCAGCTTAGTTAGTAGCGGAAGCTTCTACGAGCAGTACTTC. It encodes CASSLVSSGSFYEQYF. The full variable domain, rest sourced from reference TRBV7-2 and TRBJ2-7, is GAGVSQSPSNKVTEKGKDVELRCDPISGHTALYWYRQSLGQGLEFLIYFQGNSAPDKSGLPSDRFSAERTGGSVSTLTIQRTQQEDSAVYLCASSLVSSGSFYEQYFGPGTRLTVT.